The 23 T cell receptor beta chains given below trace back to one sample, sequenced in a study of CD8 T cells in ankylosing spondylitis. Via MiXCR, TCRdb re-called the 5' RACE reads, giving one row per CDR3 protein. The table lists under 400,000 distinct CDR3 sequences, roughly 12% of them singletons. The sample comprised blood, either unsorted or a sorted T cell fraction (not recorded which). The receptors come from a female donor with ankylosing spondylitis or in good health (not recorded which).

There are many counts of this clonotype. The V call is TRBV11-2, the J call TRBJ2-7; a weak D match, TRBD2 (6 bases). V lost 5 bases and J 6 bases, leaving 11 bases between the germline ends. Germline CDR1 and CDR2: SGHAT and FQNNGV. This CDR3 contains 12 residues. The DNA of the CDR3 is TGTGCCAGCAGCCGGAGGGGAATCGAGCAGTACTTC. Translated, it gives CASSRRGIEQYF.

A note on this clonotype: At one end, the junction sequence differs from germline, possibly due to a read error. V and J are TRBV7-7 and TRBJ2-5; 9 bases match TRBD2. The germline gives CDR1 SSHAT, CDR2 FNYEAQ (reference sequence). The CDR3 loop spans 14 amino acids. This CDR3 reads CASSRQAGGGTQYF. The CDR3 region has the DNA TGTGCTAGCAGCCGACAAGCGGGGGGAGGAACCCAGTACTTC.

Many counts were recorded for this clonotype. CDR3 amino acids: CASSRLAYNEQFF. The CDR3 DNA reads TGTGCCAGCAGCCGTCTAGCGTACAATGAGCAGTTCTTC. V usage is TRBV7-8 and J usage is TRBJ2-1; D is perhaps TRBD2 (6 bases). V was trimmed by 5 bases and J by 4 bases, leaving 9 bases between them. Per the germline V gene, CDR1 is SGHVS and CDR2 is FQNEAQ. This CDR3 is 13 amino acids long.

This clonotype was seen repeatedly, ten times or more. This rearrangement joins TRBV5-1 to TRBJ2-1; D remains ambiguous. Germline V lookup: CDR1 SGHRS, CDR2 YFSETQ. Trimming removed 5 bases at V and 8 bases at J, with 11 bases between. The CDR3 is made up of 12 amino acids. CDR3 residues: CASRPKRDEQFF. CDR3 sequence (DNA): TGCGCCAGCAGACCTAAAAGGGATGAGCAGTTCTTC.

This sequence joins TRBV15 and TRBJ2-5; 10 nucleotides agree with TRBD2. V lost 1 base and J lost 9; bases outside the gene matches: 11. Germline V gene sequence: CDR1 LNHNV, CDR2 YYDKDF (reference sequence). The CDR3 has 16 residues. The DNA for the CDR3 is TGTGCCACCAGCAGAGCAGCGGGGGGGCCAGAGATGGCCCAGTACTTC. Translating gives CATSRAAGGPEMAQYF.

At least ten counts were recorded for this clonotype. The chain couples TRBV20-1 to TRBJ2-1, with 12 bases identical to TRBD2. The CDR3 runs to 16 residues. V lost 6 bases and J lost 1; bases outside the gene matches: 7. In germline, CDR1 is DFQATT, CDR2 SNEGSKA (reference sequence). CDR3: CSAGTSGPISYNEQFF. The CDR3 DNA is TGCAGTGCGGGGACTAGCGGGCCAATTTCCTACAATGAGCAGTTCTTC.

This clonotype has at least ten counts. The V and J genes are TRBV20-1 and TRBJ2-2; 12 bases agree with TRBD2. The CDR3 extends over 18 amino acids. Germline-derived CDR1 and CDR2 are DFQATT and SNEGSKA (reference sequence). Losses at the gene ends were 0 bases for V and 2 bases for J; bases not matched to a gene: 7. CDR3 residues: CSARDQSSGGANTGELFF. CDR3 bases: TGCAGTGCTAGAGATCAGTCTAGCGGGGGGGCCAACACCGGGGAGCTGTTTTTT.

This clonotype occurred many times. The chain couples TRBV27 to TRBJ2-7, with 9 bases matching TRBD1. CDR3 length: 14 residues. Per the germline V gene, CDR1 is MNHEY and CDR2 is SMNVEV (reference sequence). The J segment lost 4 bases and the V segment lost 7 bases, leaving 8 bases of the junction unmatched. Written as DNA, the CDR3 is TGTGCCAGCATGAGTTACAGGGGGCGTTACGAGCAGTACTTC. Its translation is CASMSYRGRYEQYF.

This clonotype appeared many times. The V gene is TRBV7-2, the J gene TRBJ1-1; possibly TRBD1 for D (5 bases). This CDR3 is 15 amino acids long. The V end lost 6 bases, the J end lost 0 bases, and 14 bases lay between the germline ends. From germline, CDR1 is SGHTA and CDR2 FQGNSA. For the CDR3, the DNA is TGTGCCAGCAGTACAAAGACAGCAATGAACACTGAAGCTTTCTTT. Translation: CASSTKTAMNTEAFF.

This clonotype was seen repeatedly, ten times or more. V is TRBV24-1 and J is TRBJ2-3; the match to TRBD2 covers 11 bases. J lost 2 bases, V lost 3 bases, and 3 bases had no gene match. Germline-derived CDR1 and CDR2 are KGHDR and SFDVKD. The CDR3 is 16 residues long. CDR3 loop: CATSDPLAGVTDTQYF. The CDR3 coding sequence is TGTGCCACCAGTGATCCACTAGCGGGAGTCACAGATACGCAGTATTTT.

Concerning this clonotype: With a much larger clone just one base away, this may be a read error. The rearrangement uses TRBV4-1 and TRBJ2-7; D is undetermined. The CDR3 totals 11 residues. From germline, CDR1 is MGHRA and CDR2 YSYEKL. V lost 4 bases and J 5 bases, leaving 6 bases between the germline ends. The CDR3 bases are TGCGCCAGCAGCCCCCTCGACGAGCAGTACTTC. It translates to CASSPLDEQYF.

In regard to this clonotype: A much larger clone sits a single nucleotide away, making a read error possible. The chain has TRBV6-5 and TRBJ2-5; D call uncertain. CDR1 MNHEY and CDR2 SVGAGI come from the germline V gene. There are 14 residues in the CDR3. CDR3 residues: CARSYSRDMETQYF. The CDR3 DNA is TGTGCCAGAAGTTACTCTAGAGATATGGAGACCCAGTACTTC.

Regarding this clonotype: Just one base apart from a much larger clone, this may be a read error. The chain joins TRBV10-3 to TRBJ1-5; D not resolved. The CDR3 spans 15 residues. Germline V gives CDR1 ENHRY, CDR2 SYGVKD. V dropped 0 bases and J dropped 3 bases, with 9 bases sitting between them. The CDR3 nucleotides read TGTGCCATCAGTGAGTCGGTGGATATCAATCAGCCCCAGCATTTT. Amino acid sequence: CAISESVDINQPQHF.

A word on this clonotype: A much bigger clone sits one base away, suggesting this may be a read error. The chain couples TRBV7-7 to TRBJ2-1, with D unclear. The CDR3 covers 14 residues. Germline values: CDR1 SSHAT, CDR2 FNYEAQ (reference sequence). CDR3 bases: TGTGCCAGCAGCCCAGGTTGGGAAAACAATGAGCAGTCCTTC. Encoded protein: CASSPGWENNEQSF.

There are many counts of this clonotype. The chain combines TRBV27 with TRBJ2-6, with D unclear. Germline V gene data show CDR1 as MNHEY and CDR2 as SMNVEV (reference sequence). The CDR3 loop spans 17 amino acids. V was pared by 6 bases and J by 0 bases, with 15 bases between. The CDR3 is CASSKPPTLSGANVLTF. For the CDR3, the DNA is TGTGCCAGCAGCAAGCCACCTACCCTCTCTGGGGCCAACGTCCTGACTTTC.

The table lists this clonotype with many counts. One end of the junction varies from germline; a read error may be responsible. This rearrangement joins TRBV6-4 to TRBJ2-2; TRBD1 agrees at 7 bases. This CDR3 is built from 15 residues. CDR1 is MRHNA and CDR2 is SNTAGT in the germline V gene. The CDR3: CASSHSLQGSGELFF. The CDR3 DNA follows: TGTGCCAGCAGTCACTCTCTACAGGGGTCCGGGGAGCTGTTTTTT.

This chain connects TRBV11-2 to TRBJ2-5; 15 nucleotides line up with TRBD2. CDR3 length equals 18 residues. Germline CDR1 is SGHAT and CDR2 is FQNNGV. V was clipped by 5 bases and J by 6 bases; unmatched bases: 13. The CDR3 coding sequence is TGTGCCAGCAGCCAAGGACTAGCGGGAGGGCGAGTTCGAAAGACCCAGTACTTC. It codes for CASSQGLAGGRVRKTQYF.

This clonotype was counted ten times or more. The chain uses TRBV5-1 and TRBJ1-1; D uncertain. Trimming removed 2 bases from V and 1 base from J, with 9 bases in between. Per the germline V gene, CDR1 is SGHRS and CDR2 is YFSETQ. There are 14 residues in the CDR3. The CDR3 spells CASSLGRQNTEAFF. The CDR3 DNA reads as TGCGCCAGCAGCTTAGGACGGCAGAACACTGAAGCTTTCTTT.

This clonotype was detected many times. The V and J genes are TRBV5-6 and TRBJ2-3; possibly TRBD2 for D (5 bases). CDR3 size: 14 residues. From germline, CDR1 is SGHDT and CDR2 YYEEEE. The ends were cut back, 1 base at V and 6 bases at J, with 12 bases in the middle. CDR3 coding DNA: TGTGCCAGCAGCTTGTTTCGGGGAATGGATACGCAGTATTTT. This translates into CASSLFRGMDTQYF.

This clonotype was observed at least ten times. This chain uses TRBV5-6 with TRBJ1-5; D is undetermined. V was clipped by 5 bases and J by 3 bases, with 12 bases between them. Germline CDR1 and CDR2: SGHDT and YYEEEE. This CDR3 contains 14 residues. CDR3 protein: CASSARAANQPQHF. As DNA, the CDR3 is TGTGCCAGCAGTGCGAGGGCCGCCAATCAGCCCCAGCATTTT.

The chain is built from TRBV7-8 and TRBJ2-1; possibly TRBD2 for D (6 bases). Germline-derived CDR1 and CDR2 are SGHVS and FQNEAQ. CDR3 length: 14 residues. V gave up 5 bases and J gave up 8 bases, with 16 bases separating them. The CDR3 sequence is CASSRMTRTDEQFF. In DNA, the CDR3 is TGTGCCAGCAGCCGCATGACTAGGACGGATGAGCAGTTCTTC.

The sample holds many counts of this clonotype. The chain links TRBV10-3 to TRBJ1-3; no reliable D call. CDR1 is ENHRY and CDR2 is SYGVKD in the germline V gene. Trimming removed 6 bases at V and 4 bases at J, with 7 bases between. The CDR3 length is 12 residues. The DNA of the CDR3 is TGTGCCATCAGCGCAAACGGAAACACCATATATTTT. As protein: CAISANGNTIYF.

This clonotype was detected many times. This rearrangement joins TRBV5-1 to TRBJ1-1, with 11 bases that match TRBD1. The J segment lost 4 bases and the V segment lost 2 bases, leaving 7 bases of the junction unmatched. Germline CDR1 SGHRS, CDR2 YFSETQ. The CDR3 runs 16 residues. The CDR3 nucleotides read TGCGCCAGCAGCTTCAACACCGGGACAGGGGGCACTGAAGCTTTCTTT. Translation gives CASSFNTGTGGTEAFF.